These T cell receptor beta chains were read from a single sample in a study of cytomegalovirus exposure and HLA in healthy donors. Repertoires were generated with immunoSEQ multiplex PCR, while TCRdb's copy carries only in-frame clones and drops some. The sample lists roughly 120,000 clones; around 74% were seen once. What was sequenced was PBMCs. All receptors come from a man under 40 in good health and CMV-seropositive. Each CDR3 is given without its conserved first and last residue.

CDR3 protein	V gene	J gene	CDR3 length
ASSYSPNNEQF	TRBV6-5	TRBJ2-1	11
ASSSTGFTGELF	TRBV11-3	TRBJ2-2	12
ASSLGGGGAYEQY	TRBV13	NA	13
ASSRDRVSEQY	TRBV19	TRBJ2-7	11
ASSQEPQADANVLT	TRBV4-1	TRBJ2-6	14
ASSDTKGGEKLF	TRBV6-1	TRBJ1-4	12
ASSPRGSMNTEAF	TRBV13	TRBJ1-1	13
ASSSGLPGAEQF	TRBV6-5	TRBJ2-1	12
ASSQDIREGQDMF	TRBV4-2	TRBJ1-4	13
ASSYSNYT	TRBV6-6	TRBJ1-2	8
ASSSGLAGGTDTQY	TRBV7-2	TRBJ2-3	14
ASSSTGSSYNSPLH	TRBV28	TRBJ1-6	14
ASSLARYQETQY	TRBV5-6	TRBJ2-5	12
ASSEMAVNTEAF	TRBV2	TRBJ1-1	12
ASSSLGGGDTQY	TRBV7-3	TRBJ2-3	12
ASSPPDYGYT	TRBV7-3	TRBJ1-2	10
ASSLVADRVSYEQY	TRBV5-6	TRBJ2-7	14
ASSQLPGQGANEQF	TRBV4-2	TRBJ2-1	14
SVEAVGVAETSTDTQY	TRBV29-1	TRBJ2-3	16
ASSRPGRTEAF	TRBV4-2	TRBJ1-1	11
ASRESTEAF	TRBV19	TRBJ1-1	9
ASSLVYRGRHRYEQY	TRBV7-2	TRBJ2-7	15
SATGDAMGANVLT	TRBV29-1	TRBJ2-6	13
ASSPSTHGGSTSYEQY	TRBV11-1	TRBJ2-7	16
ASSIGGAGELF	TRBV19	TRBJ2-2	11
ASSLAPRQYDEQY	TRBV5-1	TRBJ2-7	13
ASSLGGQGTEAF	TRBV5-1	TRBJ1-1	12
ASSLRGLADSAEQF	TRBV7-2	TRBJ2-1	14